This TCR beta chain comes out of a study of T cell responses to AZD1222 COVID-19 vaccine. Background on the study: The study pooled second doses at about 4 or about 12 weeks. General study findings and limits: Spike-specific TCR repertoires showed rising breadth and depth after two AZD1222 doses.

A note on this clone: As yet, its antigen is unknown.

Sequenced by immunoSEQ multiplex PCR; TCRdb stores in-frame clones only, minus some. The sample gives about 170,000 clones, roughly 92% of which show up once; around 1.6% is in the top ten. V lost 5 bases to trimming and J lost 12 bases, with 11 bases between them. The CDR3 runs to 11 residues. Germline-derived CDR1 and CDR2 are SEHNR and FQNEAQ (reference sequence). This rearrangement joins TRBV7-9 to TRBJ2-1; the D is unclear. Sequencing was performed on peripheral blood, taken on day 0 of AZD1222 vaccination. This TCR came from an adult in good health. CDR3 coding DNA: TGTGCCAGCAGCCGCGAGAGAGGGCAGTTCTTC. It codes for CASSRERGQFF.